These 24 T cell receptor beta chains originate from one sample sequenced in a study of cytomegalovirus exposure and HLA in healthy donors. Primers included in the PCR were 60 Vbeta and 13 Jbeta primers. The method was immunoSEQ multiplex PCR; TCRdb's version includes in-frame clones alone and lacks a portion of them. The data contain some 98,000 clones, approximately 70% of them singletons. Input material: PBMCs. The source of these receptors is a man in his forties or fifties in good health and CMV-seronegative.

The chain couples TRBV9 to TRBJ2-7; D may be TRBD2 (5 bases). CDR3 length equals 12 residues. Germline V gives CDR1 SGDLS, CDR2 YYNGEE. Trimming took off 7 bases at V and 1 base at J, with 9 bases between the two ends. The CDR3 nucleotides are TGTGCCAGCGGGAGCAGTTCCTACGAGCAGTACTTC. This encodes CASGSSSYEQYF.

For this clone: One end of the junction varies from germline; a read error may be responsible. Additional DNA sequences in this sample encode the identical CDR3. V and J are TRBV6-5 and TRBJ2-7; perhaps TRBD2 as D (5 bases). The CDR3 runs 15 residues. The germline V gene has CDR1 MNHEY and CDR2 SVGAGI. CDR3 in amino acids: CASSYEGPRSYDQYF. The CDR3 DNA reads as TGTGCCAGCAGTTACGAGGGTCCCAGGTCCTACGATCAGTACTTC.

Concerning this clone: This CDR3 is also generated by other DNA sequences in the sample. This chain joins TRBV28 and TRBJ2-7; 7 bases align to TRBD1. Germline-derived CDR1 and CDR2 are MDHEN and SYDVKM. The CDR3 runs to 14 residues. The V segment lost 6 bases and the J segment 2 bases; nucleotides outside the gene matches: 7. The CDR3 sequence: CASSPGQPTYEQYF. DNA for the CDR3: TGTGCCAGCAGCCCGGGACAGCCTACCTACGAGCAGTACTTC.

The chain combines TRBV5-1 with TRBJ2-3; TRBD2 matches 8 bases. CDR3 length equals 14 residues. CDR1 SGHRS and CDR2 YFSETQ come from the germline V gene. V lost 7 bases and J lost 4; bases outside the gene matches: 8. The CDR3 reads CASSDSGVPDTQYF. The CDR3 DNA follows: TGCGCCAGCTCCGATAGCGGGGTTCCAGATACGCAGTATTTT.

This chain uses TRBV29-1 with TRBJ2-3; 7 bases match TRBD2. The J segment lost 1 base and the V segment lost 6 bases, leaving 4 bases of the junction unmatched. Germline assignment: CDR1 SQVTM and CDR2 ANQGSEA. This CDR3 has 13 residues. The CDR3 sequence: CSVVTSGTDTQYF. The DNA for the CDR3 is TGCAGCGTGGTCACTAGCGGCACAGATACGCAGTATTTT.

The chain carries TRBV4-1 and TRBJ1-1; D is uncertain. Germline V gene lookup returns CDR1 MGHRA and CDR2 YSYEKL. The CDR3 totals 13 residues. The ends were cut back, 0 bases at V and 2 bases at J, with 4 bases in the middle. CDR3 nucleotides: TGCGCCAGCAGCCAAGACAGAAACACTGAAGCTTTCTTT. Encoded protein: CASSQDRNTEAFF.

The CDR3 is CASTIQRDSNQPQHF. CDR3 nucleotide sequence: TGTGCCAGCACCATACAGAGGGATAGCAATCAGCCCCAGCATTTT. The chain is built from TRBV6-5 and TRBJ1-5; D remains ambiguous. The CDR3 has 15 residues. From germline, CDR1 is MNHEY and CDR2 SVGAGI. The V and J ends lost 7 bases and 0 bases respectively, with 13 bases between them.

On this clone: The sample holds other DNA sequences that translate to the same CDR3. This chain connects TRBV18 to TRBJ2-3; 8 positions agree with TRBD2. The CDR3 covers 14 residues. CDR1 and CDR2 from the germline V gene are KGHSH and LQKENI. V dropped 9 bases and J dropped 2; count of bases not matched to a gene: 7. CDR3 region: CASLPGLVTDTQYF. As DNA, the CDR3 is TGTGCCAGTTTACCGGGACTAGTCACAGATACGCAGTATTTT.

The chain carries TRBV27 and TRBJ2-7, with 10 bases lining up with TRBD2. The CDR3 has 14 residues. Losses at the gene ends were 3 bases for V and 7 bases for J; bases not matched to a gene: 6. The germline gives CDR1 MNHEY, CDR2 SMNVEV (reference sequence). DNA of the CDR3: TGTGCCAGCAGTTTGAGGGCTAGCGGGGGAGAGCAGTACTTC. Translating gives CASSLRASGGEQYF.

In nucleotides, the CDR3 is TGTGCCAGCAGCTCGGAGAGCCAATATTCCTACGAGCAGTACTTC. Its translation is CASSSESQYSYEQYF. The chain combines TRBV6-1 with TRBJ2-7, with D unclear. V lost 6 bases and J 1 base, leaving 16 bases between the germline ends. Germline CDR1 and CDR2: MNHNS and SASEGT. The CDR3 sequence is 15 residues long.

CDR3 residues: CASGQGRETQYF. The CDR3 DNA reads TGTGCCAGTGGACAGGGCAGAGAGACCCAGTACTTC. The chain joins TRBV27 to TRBJ2-5, with 8 positions matching TRBD1. The ends lost 9 bases at V and 4 bases at J; junction bases unmatched: 4. Germline-derived CDR1 and CDR2 are MNHEY and SMNVEV (reference sequence). CDR3 length equals 12 residues.

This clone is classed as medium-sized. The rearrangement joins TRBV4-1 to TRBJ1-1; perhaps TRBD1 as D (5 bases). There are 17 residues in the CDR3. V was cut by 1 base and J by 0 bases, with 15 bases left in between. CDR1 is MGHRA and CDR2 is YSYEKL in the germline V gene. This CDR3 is CASSQVDMGLVNTEAFF. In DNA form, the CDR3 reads TGCGCCAGCAGCCAAGTGGACATGGGGCTCGTGAACACTGAAGCTTTCTTT.

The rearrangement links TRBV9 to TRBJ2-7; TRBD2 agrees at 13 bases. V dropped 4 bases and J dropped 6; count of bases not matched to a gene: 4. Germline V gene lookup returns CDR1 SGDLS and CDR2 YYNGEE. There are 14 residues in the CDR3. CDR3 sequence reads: CASSRTSGSPEQYF. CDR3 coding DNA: TGTGCCAGCAGCCGGACTAGCGGGAGTCCCGAGCAGTACTTC.

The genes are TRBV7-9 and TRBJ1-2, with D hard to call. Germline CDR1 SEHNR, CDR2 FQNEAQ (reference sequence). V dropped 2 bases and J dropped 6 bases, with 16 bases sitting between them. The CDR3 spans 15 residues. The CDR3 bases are TGTGCCAGCAGCTTACGAGGGCGCAGCCCCCATGGCTACACCTTC. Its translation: CASSLRGRSPHGYTF.

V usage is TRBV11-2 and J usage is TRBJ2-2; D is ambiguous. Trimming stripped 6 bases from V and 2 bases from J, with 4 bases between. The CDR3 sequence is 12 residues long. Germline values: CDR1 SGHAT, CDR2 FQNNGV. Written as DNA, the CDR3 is TGTGCCAGCAGTCTAAACACCGGGGAGCTGTTTTTT. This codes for CASSLNTGELFF.

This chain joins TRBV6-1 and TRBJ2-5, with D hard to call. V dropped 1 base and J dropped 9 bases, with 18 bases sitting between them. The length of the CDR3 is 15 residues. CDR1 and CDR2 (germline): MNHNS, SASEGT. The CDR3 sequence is CASSEDGSARWSQYF. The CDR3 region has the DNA TGTGCCAGCAGTGAAGATGGCTCGGCGAGGTGGTCCCAGTACTTC.

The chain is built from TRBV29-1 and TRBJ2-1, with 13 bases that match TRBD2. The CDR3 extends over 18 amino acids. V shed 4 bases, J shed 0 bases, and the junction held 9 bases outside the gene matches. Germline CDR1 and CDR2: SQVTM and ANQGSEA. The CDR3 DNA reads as TGCAGCGTTGGCCCGATCTGGACTAGCGGGAGCTCCTACAATGAGCAGTTCTTC. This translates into CSVGPIWTSGSSYNEQFF.

The DNA of the CDR3 is TGTGCCAGCAGCCGGAGCGGGGGCAACTCTGGGGCCAACGTCCTGACTTTC. This translates into CASSRSGGNSGANVLTF. The chain combines TRBV7-9 with TRBJ2-6; 8 bases align to TRBD2. V lost 5 bases to trimming and J lost 0 bases; unmatched junction nucleotides: 6. Germline assignment: CDR1 SEHNR and CDR2 FQNEAQ (reference sequence). The CDR3 has 17 amino acids.

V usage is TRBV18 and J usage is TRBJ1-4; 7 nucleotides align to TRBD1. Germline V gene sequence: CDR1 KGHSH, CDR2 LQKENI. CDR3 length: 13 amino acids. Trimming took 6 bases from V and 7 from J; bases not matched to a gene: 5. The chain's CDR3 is CASSRTGVEKLFF. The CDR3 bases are TGTGCCAGCTCGCGAACAGGGGTTGAAAAACTGTTTTTT.

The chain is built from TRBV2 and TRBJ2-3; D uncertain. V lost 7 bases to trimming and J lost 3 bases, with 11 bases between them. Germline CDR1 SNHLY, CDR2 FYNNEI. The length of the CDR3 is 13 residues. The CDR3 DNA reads TGTGCCAGCATGGGCAGGCGAACAGATACGCAGTATTTT. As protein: CASMGRRTDTQYF.

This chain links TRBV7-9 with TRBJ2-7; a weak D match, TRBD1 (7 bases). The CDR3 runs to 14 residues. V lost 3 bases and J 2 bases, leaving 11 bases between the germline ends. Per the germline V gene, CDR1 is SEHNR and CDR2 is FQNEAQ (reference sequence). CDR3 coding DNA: TGTGCCAGCAGCTTGACAGGGACTCCCTACGAGCAGTACTTC. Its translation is CASSLTGTPYEQYF.

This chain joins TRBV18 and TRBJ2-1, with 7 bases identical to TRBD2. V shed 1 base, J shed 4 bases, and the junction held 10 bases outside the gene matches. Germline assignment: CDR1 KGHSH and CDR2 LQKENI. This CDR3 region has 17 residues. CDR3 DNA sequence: TGTGCCAGCTCACCACTCCCCTCTAGCGGCAATTACAATGAGCAGTTCTTC. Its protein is CASSPLPSSGNYNEQFF.

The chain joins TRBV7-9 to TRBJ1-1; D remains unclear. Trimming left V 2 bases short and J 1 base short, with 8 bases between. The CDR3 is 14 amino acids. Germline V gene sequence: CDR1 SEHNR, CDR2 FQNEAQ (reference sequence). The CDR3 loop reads CASSLREENTEAFF. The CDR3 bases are TGTGCCAGCAGCTTACGGGAGGAGAACACTGAAGCTTTCTTT. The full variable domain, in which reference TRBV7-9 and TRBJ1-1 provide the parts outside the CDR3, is DTGVSQNPRHKITKRGQNVTFRCDPISEHNRLYWYRQTLGQGPEFLTYFQNEAQLEKSRLLSDRFSAERPKGSFSTLEIQRTEQGDSAMYLCASSLREENTEAFFGQGTRLTVV.

The CDR3 reads CSVAVSGRTKVGYEQFF. In DNA form, the CDR3 reads TGCAGCGTTGCAGTTAGCGGGAGGACGAAGGTGGGATACGAGCAGTTCTTC. This chain uses TRBV29-1 with TRBJ2-1, with 10 bases matching TRBD2. V gave up 4 bases and J gave up 10 bases; unmatched junction bases: 19. CDR3 size: 17 residues. Per germline, CDR1 SQVTM and CDR2 ANQGSEA.